This TCR beta chain was recovered during a study of T cell repertoires in cytomegalovirus infection. Study as a whole: CMV infection together with matching HLA type was indicated by public TCR beta signatures.

Comments on this clonotype: Its antigen is unidentified.

Study-wide findings and caveats: HLA-C-restricted CMV clonotypes gave the most frequent clonotype in two of eight donors. The cumulative frequency of public TCR beta families identified carriers of CMV plus the relevant HLA.

The ends were cut back, 8 bases at V and 6 bases at J, with 14 bases in the middle. Germline assignment: CDR1 SNHLY and CDR2 FYNNEI. The length of the CDR3 is 12 residues. A single record per CDR3 protein comes from TCRdb applying MiXCR to the reads. The sample holds 200,000 to 250,000 distinct CDR3 sequences, roughly 22% seen once. This clonotype originated in a human donor in good health (CMV status not recorded). Some clones in this sample may be carry-over from other donors' samples. Material: CD8+ T cells from PBMCs. The chain couples TRBV2 to TRBJ2-7, with a weak D call TRBD1 (6 bases). CDR3 loop: CASRTGLGEQYF. The CDR3 region has the DNA TGTGCCAGCCGTACAGGGCTGGGCGAGCAGTACTTC.